A single T cell receptor (beta chain) is shown here with its context. The sample comes from a study of T cell changes during pregnancy in multiple sclerosis. The CDR3 consists of 15 residues. The junction had 10 bases not matched to a gene; V was cut back by 4 bases and J by 7 bases. Germline V gene sequence: CDR1 LNHDA, CDR2 SQIVND (reference sequence). The assay was immunoSEQ multiplex PCR, and TCRdb's table has in-frame clones only and misses some. Of 90,000 or so clones detected, less than 95% appear once; the ten largest clones hold around 0.93%. This sample comprised peripheral blood, obtained before pregnancy. The rearrangement uses TRBV19 and TRBJ1-5, with 7 bases aligning to TRBD1. The clonotype originates from a female donor with multiple sclerosis, enrolled in a pregnancy study. The DNA for the CDR3 is TGTGCCAGTAGTACCTCTTCAGGGGGGAGACAGCCCCAGCATTTT. Residues: CASSTSSGGRQPQHF.